The 8 T cell receptor beta chains given below trace back to one sample, sequenced in a study of blood T cells in healthy people across ages. Next came a second PCR, run for about 6 to 11 cycles, which used a sample-barcoded 5' primer along with a J-beta primer mix. TCRdb reprocessed the 5' RACE reads with MiXCR, giving one entry per CDR3 protein. Among 700,000 to 850,000 distinct CDR3 sequences listed, about 48% were seen once. The sample consisted of blood. The receptors were sampled from a man older than 75 in good health.

The chain has TRBV20-1 and TRBJ1-2, with no clear D. The CDR3 loop spans 11 amino acids. V was clipped by 6 bases and J by 8 bases, with 13 bases between them. Germline V gives CDR1 DFQATT, CDR2 SNEGSKA (reference sequence). The CDR3 loop is CSALLDWGYTF. DNA of the CDR3: TGCAGTGCCCTGTTGGATTGGGGCTACACCTTC.

This chain joins TRBV20-1 and TRBJ1-1, with D tentatively TRBD1 (6 bases). Germline lookup yields CDR1 DFQATT and CDR2 SNEGSKA (reference sequence). The V end lost 5 bases, the J end lost 0 bases, and 19 bases lay between the germline ends. This CDR3 comprises 16 residues. The CDR3 DNA reads TGCAGTGCTTTCCCCGGGGGGGGCGCGATGAACACTGAAGCTTTCTTT. It is translated as CSAFPGGGAMNTEAFF.

This chain uses TRBV27 with TRBJ2-7; 7 bases are a match to TRBD2. V shed 0 bases, J shed 6 bases, and the junction held 5 bases outside the gene matches. Germline V gene lookup returns CDR1 MNHEY and CDR2 SMNVEV (reference sequence). The CDR3 is made up of 14 amino acids. This CDR3 is CASSLSSTSSEQYF. The CDR3 DNA reads TGTGCCAGCAGTTTATCGTCGACTAGCTCCGAGCAGTACTTC.

The genes are TRBV3-1 and TRBJ2-4; D not resolved. Germline lookup yields CDR1 LGHDT and CDR2 YNNKEL (reference sequence). The CDR3 has 13 residues. V lost 5 bases and J 2 bases, leaving 7 bases between the germline ends. CDR3 sequence: CASSWGTKNIQYF. The CDR3 bases are TGTGCCAGCAGCTGGGGAACCAAAAACATTCAGTACTTC.

This clonotype came up a few times. This chain links TRBV6-5 with TRBJ1-4, with D possibly matching TRBD1 (6 bases). Germline loops: CDR1 MNHEY, CDR2 SVGAGI. The CDR3 extends over 16 amino acids. V was cut by 2 bases and J by 4 bases, with 14 bases left in between. The CDR3 sequence is CASSYVDSRRNEKLFF. As DNA, the CDR3 is TGTGCCAGCAGTTACGTGGACAGTAGACGTAATGAAAAACTGTTTTTT.

The chain has TRBV7-2 and TRBJ2-1; TRBD2 is a possible D gene (6 bases). Trimming shortened V by 1 base and J by 0 bases, and 10 bases separated the two germline ends. From germline, CDR1 is SGHTA and CDR2 FQGNSA. The CDR3 is 16 amino acids. In nucleotides, the CDR3 is TGTGCCAGCAGCTTAGATTTCGGGAGCTCCTACAATGAGCAGTTCTTC. Translated: CASSLDFGSSYNEQFF.

The rearrangement links TRBV12-3 or TRBV12-4 to TRBJ1-6; D unclear. The V end was cut by 5 bases, the J end by 5 bases, with 1 base between. This CDR3 contains 11 residues. The CDR3 DNA follows: TGTGCCAGCAGTCATAATTCACCCCTCCACTTT. Translating it yields CASSHNSPLHF.

The CDR3 sequence: CASSSNLFNGQKGVYNEQFF. CDR3 nucleotides: TGTGCCAGCAGCTCGAACCTCTTTAACGGGCAGAAAGGGGTTTACAATGAGCAGTTCTTC. The chain is built from TRBV7-9 and TRBJ2-1, with a tentative D call TRBD1 (5 bases). CDR1 SEHNR and CDR2 FQNEAQ come from the germline V gene (reference sequence). V gave up 4 bases and J gave up 4 bases, with 29 bases separating them. CDR3 length: 20 amino acids.